These 10 T cell receptor beta chains came from one sample sequenced in a study of tumor and adjacent non-tumor tissue in lung cancer (dated by TCRdb to the late 2010s). RNA was isolated from bulk, unsorted tissue, and RNA quality was assessed with a NanoDrop ND-1000 and an Agilent 2100. To prepare the library, multiplex PCR was applied. The sequencer was an Illumina HiSeq 2500. TCRbeta libraries were constructed through three rounds of nested PCR with primers (Table S4) according to protocols modified from ARM-PCR. TCRdb reran the public reads through fastp at Q25 and MiXCR, keeping productive beta chains. All rows with the same CDR3 protein become a single entry with the most common DNA and genes. The sample table contains under 95,000 distinct CDR3 sequences; only one count was recorded for 67% of them. About 18% of the sample is taken by the ten largest. The sequenced sample was lung tumor tissue. The receptors here all came from a man aged 60-69 years with non-small cell lung cancer.

This clonotype occurred a few times. A much larger clone differs from this one at a single base, so this may be a read error. The CDR3 coding sequence is TGCGCCAGCAGTGAGAGCAGATTGATGGTACAAGAGACCCAGTACTTC. Its translation: CASSESRLMVQETQYF. The rearrangement uses TRBV10-2 and TRBJ2-5; unclear D gene. Per germline, CDR1 WSHSY and CDR2 SAAADI. The CDR3 extends over 16 amino acids. The V and J ends lost 2 bases and 2 bases respectively, with 15 bases between them.

Comments on this clonotype: One junction end does not reproduce the germline sequence, and a read error may be involved. This chain connects TRBV11-3 to TRBJ2-5, with no clear D. This CDR3 is 15 amino acids long. In germline, CDR1 is SGHNT, CDR2 YENEEA. CDR3 sequence reads: CASSFDARDEEAQYF. The CDR3 DNA is TGTGCCAGCAGCTTTGATGCGAGAGACGAAGAGGCCCAGTACTTC.

This clonotype was observed once. Sequence at one end of the junction differs from germline and may be a read error. This chain links TRBV11-1 with TRBJ2-1; TRBD2 matches at 12 bases. Per germline, CDR1 SGHAT and CDR2 FQDESV (reference sequence). This CDR3 contains 16 residues. CDR3 in amino acids: CASSLRSTSGGYDQFF. As DNA, the CDR3 is TGTGCTAGCAGCCTCCGCTCGACTAGCGGGGGATATGATCAGTTCTTC.

The CDR3 region is CSVGTSRSYGYTF. CDR3 in DNA: TGCAGCGTTGGCACAAGCCGAAGCTATGGCTACACCTTC. This rearrangement joins TRBV29-1 to TRBJ1-2; D is ambiguous. Germline V gene lookup returns CDR1 SQVTM and CDR2 ANQGSEA. V lost 4 bases and J 4 bases, leaving 13 bases between the germline ends. This CDR3 spans 13 amino acids.

This clonotype was observed a few times. It may be a read error: a sequence one base away is much more abundant. The chain recombines TRBV6-6 with TRBJ2-5; tentatively, D is TRBD1 or TRBD2 (7 bases each). Germline V gives CDR1 MNHNY, CDR2 SVGAGI (reference sequence). CDR3 size: 15 residues. The CDR3 here is CASSLSGGGGETQHF. CDR3 sequence (DNA): TGTGCCAGCAGCTTGTCAGGGGGGGGCGGGGAGACCCAGCACTTC.

A word on this clonotype: It may be a read error: a sequence one base away is much more abundant. V and J are TRBV6-5 and TRBJ2-7; TRBD2 agrees at 8 bases. Germline CDR1 reads MNHEY; CDR2 reads SVGAGI. The CDR3 contains 15 residues. The CDR3 DNA is TGTGCCAGCAGTGAGGGACTAGACTTCTCCTACGAGCGGTACTTC. As protein: CASSEGLDFSYERYF.

The table lists this clonotype with a count of one. Compared with germline, one end of the junction differs, possibly owing to a read error. The chain recombines TRBV4-1 with TRBJ2-1; D not resolved. The CDR3 is 16 residues long. In germline, CDR1 is MGHRA, CDR2 YSYEKL. CDR3 coding DNA: TGCACCAGCAGCCAAGCGAGTGCTATACCTTCCAATGACCAGTTCTTC. Protein: CTSSQASAIPSNDQFF.

As regards this clonotype: One end of the junction is discordant with germline, which a read error may explain. The chain joins TRBV5-5 to TRBJ2-1, with a possible D match to TRBD2 (6 bases). CDR1 and CDR2 from the germline V gene are SGHKS and YYEKEE (reference sequence). The CDR3 is made up of 18 amino acids. CDR3 in amino acids: CASSLVSTRGSSYNEQLF. The CDR3 DNA reads TGTGCCAGCAGCTTAGTGTCGACTAGAGGGAGTTCCTACAATGAGCAGCTCTTC.

In its sample, this clonotype was seen once. V usage is TRBV6-5 and J usage is TRBJ1-2; D not resolved. CDR1 and CDR2 from the germline V gene are MNHEY and SVGAGI. This CDR3 is 13 amino acids long. Trimming shortened V by 6 bases and J by 7 bases, and 15 bases separated the two germline ends. Written as DNA, the CDR3 is TGTGCCAGCAGGACCAGTACTACGAGTGGCTACACCTTC. Translation gives CASRTSTTSGYTF.

The rearrangement joins TRBV4-1 to TRBJ2-3; 8 bases fit TRBD2. The V and J ends lost 4 bases and 5 bases, in that order; junction bases with no gene match: 8. The germline gives CDR1 MGHRA, CDR2 YSYEKL. CDR3 length: 15 amino acids. CDR3 in DNA: TGCGCCAGCAGCCGGAATAGCGGGGTGATAGATACGCAGTATTTT. It encodes CASSRNSGVIDTQYF.